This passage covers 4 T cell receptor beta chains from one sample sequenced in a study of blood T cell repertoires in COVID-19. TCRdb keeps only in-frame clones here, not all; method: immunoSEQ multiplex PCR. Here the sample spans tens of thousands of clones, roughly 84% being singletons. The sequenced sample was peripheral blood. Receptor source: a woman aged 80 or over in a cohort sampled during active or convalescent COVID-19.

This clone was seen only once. The CDR3 DNA is TGTGCCAGCAGCTCTCCGAGGGCTAGCGGGAGAGGTGGGGCCAACGTCCTGACTTTC. Residues: CASSSPRASGRGGANVLTF. V usage is TRBV7-9 and J usage is TRBJ2-6; 10 bases line up with TRBD2. Germline V gives CDR1 SEHNR, CDR2 FQNEAQ (reference sequence). The CDR3 is 19 amino acids. V was clipped by 4 bases and J by 3 bases; unmatched bases: 12. The whole variable domain, filled in from reference TRBV7-9 and TRBJ2-6, reads DTGVSQNPRHKITKRGQNVTFRCDPISEHNRLYWYRQTLGQGPEFLTYFQNEAQLEKSRLLSDRFSAERPKGSFSTLEIQRTEQGDSAMYLCASSSPRASGRGGANVLTFGAGSRLTVL.

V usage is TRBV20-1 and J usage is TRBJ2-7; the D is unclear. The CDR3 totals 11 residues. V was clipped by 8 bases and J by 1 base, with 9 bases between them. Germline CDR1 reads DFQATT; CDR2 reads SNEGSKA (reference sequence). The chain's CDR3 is CSSPVSYEQYF. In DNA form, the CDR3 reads TGCAGTTCCCCGGTTTCCTACGAGCAGTACTTC.

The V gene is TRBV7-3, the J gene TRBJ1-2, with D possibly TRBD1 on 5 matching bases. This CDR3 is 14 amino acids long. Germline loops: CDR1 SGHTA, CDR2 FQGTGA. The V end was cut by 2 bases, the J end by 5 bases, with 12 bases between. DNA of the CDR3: TGTGCCAGCAGCTTATCAGGCCAGGGATATGGCTACACCTTC. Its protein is CASSLSGQGYGYTF.

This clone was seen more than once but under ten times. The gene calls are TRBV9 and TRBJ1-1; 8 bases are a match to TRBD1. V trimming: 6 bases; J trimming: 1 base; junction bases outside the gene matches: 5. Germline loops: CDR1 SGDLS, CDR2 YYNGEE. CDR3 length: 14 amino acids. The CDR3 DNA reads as TGTGCCAGCACGCAGGACAGGGCGAACACTGAAGCTTTCTTT. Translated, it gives CASTQDRANTEAFF.